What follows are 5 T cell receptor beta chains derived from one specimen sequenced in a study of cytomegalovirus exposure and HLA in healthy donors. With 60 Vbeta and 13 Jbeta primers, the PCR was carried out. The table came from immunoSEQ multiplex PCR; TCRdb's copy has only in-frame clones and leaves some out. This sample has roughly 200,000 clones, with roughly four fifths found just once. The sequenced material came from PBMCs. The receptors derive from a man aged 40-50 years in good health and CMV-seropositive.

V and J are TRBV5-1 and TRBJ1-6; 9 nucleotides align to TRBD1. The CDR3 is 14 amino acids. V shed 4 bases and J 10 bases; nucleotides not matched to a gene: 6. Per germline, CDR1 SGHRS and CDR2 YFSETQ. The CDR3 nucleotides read TGCGCCAGCAGCGCCGGACAGGGGAAGTCACCCCTCCACTTT. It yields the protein CASSAGQGKSPLHF.

Here the CDR3 reads CASSQVGREETQYF. The CDR3 DNA sequence: TGCGCCAGCAGCCAAGTGGGCAGAGAAGAGACCCAGTACTTC. The chain recombines TRBV4-1 with TRBJ2-5; D unclear. This CDR3 is built from 14 residues. Germline CDR1 reads MGHRA; CDR2 reads YSYEKL. Trimming took off 1 base at V and 3 bases at J, with 9 bases between the two ends.

The CDR3 DNA follows: TGTGCCAGCAGACGGACTAGCGGGGTGGTGAACACCGGGGAGCTGTTTTTT. Protein sequence: CASRRTSGVVNTGELFF. V usage is TRBV7-2 and J usage is TRBJ2-2; 12 bases map to TRBD2. From germline, CDR1 is SGHTA and CDR2 FQGNSA. Trimming at V came to 6 bases and at J to 1 base, leaving 6 bases not matched to a gene. The CDR3 length is 17 residues.

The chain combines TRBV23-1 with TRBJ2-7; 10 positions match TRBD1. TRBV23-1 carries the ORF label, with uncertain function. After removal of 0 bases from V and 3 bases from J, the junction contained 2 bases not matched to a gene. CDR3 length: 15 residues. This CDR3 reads CASSQSDRGFYEQYF. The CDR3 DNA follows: TGCGCCAGCAGTCAATCGGACAGGGGGTTCTACGAGCAGTACTTC.

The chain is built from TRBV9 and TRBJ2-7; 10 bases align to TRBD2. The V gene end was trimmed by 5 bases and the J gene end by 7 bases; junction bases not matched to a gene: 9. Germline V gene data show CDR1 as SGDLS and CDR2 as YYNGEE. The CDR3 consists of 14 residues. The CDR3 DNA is TGTGCCAGCAGTAGTAGCGGGGGGCCGTGGGAGCAGTACTTC. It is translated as CASSSSGGPWEQYF.